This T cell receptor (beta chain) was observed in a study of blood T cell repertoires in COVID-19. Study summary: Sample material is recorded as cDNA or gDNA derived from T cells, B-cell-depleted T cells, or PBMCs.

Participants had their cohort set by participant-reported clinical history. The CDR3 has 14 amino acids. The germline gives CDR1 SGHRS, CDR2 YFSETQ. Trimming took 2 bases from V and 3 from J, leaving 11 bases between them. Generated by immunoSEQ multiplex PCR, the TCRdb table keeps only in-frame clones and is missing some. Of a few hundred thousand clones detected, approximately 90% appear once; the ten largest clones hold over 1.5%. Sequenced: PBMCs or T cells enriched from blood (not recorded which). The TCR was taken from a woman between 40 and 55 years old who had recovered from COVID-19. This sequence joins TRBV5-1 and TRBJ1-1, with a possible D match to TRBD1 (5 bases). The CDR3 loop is CASSFGRAYTEAFF. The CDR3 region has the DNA TGCGCCAGCAGCTTCGGCAGGGCCTACACTGAAGCTTTCTTT. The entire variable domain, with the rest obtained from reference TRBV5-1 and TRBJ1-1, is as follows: KAGVTQTPRYLIKTRGQQVTLSCSPISGHRSVSWYQQTPGQGLQFLFEYFSETQRNKGNFPGRFSGRQFSNSRSEMNVSTLELGDSALYLCASSFGRAYTEAFFGQGTRLTVV.